The present T cell receptor (beta chain) was sequenced within a study of cytomegalovirus exposure and HLA in healthy donors. The study, taken as a whole, reports: Three chains linked to CMV were shown in vitro to be specific for CMV antigens.

The germline V gene has CDR1 SGHNT and CDR2 YYREEE (reference sequence). This CDR3 comprises 14 residues. V lost 4 bases to trimming and J lost 6 bases; unmatched junction nucleotides: 7. PCR was performed using 60 Vbeta and 13 Jbeta primers. Sequencing was performed with immunoSEQ multiplex PCR; in TCRdb, only in-frame clones are kept and a portion is missing. The sample includes around 100,000 clones, approximately 80% of them seen just once. As regards this clone: What it binds is not known.

Sequencing was done on a sample of PBMCs. This TCR was sampled from a woman aged 30 to 39 in good health and CMV-seropositive. The chain links TRBV5-4 to TRBJ2-5; TRBD1 aligns across 9 bases. The chain's CDR3 is CASSLQGALKTQYF. The CDR3 region has the DNA TGTGCCAGCAGCCTACAGGGGGCCTTAAAGACCCAGTACTTC.